This T cell receptor (beta chain) is from a study of OX40 agonist ivuxolimab in advanced cancers. Background on the study: The patients received agonistic anti-OX40 (CD134) antibody ivuxolimab.

Germline V gene data show CDR1 as SGHTS and CDR2 as YDEGEE. The CDR3 runs to 12 residues. V was pared by 6 bases and J by 15 bases, with 19 bases between. Sequenced by immunoSEQ multiplex PCR; TCRdb stores in-frame clones only, minus some. This sample has tens of thousands of clones, with roughly 84% found just once. The receptor was isolated from an adult with an advanced solid tumor such as melanoma, head and neck, liver or kidney cancer. Sequencing used CD4+ or CD8+ T cells sorted from blood, obtained in a trial of the OX40 agonist ivuxolimab. This chain links TRBV5-8 with TRBJ2-1; weak D call: TRBD1 (7 bases). The DNA for the CDR3 is TGTGCCAGCACCTCGGACAGGCCGGGAGCGTTCTTC. Residues: CASTSDRPGAFF.